The source of this T cell receptor beta chain is a study of T cells in Graves' hyperthyroidism and ophthalmopathy. RNA transcripts gave rise to amplified TCR beta CDR3 regions. The study used the HTBI primer set for a first-round RT-PCR of the TCR CDR3. One entry per CDR3 protein, called by TCRdb with MiXCR from the multiplex PCR reads. Of 550,000 to 700,000 distinct CDR3 sequences in the sample, 14% to 15% were seen once. Diagnoses used clinical symptoms, serum thyroxine and TRAb, thyroid ultrasound and orbital computed tomography. Overall study findings and caveats: Also found in blood were most expanded thyroid clonotypes above 0.001.

This clonotype was seen ten or more times. Its specificity is not known. The CDR3 has 13 amino acids. Germline CDR1 reads SGHTA; CDR2 reads FQGNSA. Trimming stripped 5 bases from V and 3 bases from J, with 10 bases between. Sequences were obtained from blood. V is TRBV7-2 and J is TRBJ2-5; D ambiguous. This clonotype originated in a woman in her forties with Graves' ophthalmopathy. In nucleotides, the CDR3 is TGTGCCAGCAGCCACGAGTGGGAAGAGACCCAGTACTTC. This codes for CASSHEWEETQYF.